Below, 2 T cell receptor beta chains from the same sample are listed, as sequenced in a study of blood T cell repertoires in COVID-19. Clones were sequenced by immunoSEQ multiplex PCR, and TCRdb holds only the in-frame ones, with some missing. The sample records roughly 220,000 clones, 86% being singletons. What was sequenced was peripheral blood. The receptor source for this set is a woman aged 45-65 years with COVID-19, enrolled during active disease.

The chain has TRBV3-1 (or the pseudogene TRBV3-2) and TRBJ1-5, with D tentatively TRBD1 (6 bases). The CDR3 is made up of 15 amino acids. Germline CDR1 and CDR2: LGHDT and YNNKEL (reference sequence). V was pared by 0 bases and J by 7 bases, with 13 bases between. The CDR3 nucleotides are TGTGCCAGCAGCCAAGACAGGGGACCACTCCAGCCCCAGCATTTT. This sequence encodes CASSQDRGPLQPQHF.

V usage is TRBV30 and J usage is TRBJ2-3; D might be TRBD2 (6 bases). This CDR3 comprises 16 residues. Germline V gives CDR1 GTSNPN, CDR2 SVGIG (reference sequence). V was pared by 5 bases and J by 5 bases, with 23 bases between. In DNA form, the CDR3 reads TGTGCCTGGCGGGGATCGGTGAGCTGGGGGGTAGATACGCAGTATTTT. Encoded protein: CAWRGSVSWGVDTQYF. Full variable domain (rest looked up from reference TRBV30 and TRBJ2-3): SQTIHQWPATLVQPVGSPLSLECTVEGTSNPNLYWYRQAAGRGLQLLFYSVGIGQISSEVPQNLSASRPQDRQFILSSKKLLLSDSGFYLCAWRGSVSWGVDTQYFGPGTRLTVL.